The clone carrying this T cell receptor beta chain was observed a handful of times. TCRdb's copy holds only in-frame clones and misses some; the assay was immunoSEQ multiplex PCR. The table includes approximately 270,000 clones, about 85% detected once. The sample comes from a study of blood T cell repertoires in COVID-19. For the study at large: Some COVID-19 samples were acute and others convalescent; all came from the United States, Italy and Spain. The cDNA or gDNA used as material had been derived from T cells, B-cell-depleted T cells, or PBMCs.

This CDR3 has 14 residues. Unmatched junction bases numbered 6, after V lost 2 bases and J lost 4 bases. Germline CDR1 is SQVTM and CDR2 is ANQGSEA. This receptor was taken from a human donor with COVID-19, enrolled during active disease. The donor label of this sample is uncertain. The sequenced sample was peripheral blood. V gene TRBV29-1 combines with J gene TRBJ2-7; 9 bases are shared with TRBD1. In nucleotides, the CDR3 is TGCAGCGTTGAATTGGGGACAGGGAGTTACGAGCAGTACTTC. It translates to CSVELGTGSYEQYF.